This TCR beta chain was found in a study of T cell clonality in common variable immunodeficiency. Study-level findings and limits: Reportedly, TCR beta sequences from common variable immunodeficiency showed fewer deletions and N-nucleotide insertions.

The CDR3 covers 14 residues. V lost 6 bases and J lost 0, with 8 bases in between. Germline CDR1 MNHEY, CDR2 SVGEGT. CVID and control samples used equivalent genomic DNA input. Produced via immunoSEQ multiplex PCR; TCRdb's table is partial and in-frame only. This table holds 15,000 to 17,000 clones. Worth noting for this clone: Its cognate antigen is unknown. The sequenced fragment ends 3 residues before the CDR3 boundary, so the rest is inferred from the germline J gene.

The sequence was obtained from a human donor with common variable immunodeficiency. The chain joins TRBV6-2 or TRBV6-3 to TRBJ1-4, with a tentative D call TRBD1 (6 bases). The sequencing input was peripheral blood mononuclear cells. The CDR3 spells CASRWTATNEKLFF. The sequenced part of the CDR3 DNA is TGTGCCAGCAGATGGACAGCAACTAATGAAAAA.